Presented here are 2 T cell receptor beta chains from one specimen sequenced in a study of cytomegalovirus exposure and HLA in healthy donors. Researchers ran the PCR with 60 Vbeta and 13 Jbeta primers. Clones were sequenced by immunoSEQ multiplex PCR, and TCRdb holds only the in-frame ones, with some missing. This table holds approximately 210,000 clones, around 79% found once. Sequenced input: PBMCs. The receptors come from a male donor in good health and CMV-seropositive.

CDR3 coding DNA: TGTGCCAGCATTGGGAGGCCAACCTACGAGCAGTACTTC. This encodes CASIGRPTYEQYF. The chain combines TRBV27 with TRBJ2-7; TRBD2 is a possible D gene (6 bases). CDR3 size: 13 residues. Germline values: CDR1 MNHEY, CDR2 SMNVEV (reference sequence). V lost 7 bases and J lost 2, with 12 bases in between.

The table lists this clone with a few counts. V gene TRBV5-6 combines with J gene TRBJ1-2; D gene uncertain. Per germline, CDR1 SGHDT and CDR2 YYEEEE. The CDR3 is 12 residues long. V dropped 0 bases and J dropped 5 bases, with 5 bases sitting between them. Here the CDR3 reads CASSLAVYGYTF. In DNA, the CDR3 is TGTGCCAGCAGCTTGGCAGTGTATGGCTACACCTTC.